The TCR beta chain described here comes from a study of T cells in Graves' hyperthyroidism and ophthalmopathy. Study background: Peripheral blood was taken when the disease was first diagnosed, before any treatment began.

As concerns this clonotype: Its matching antigen is unknown.

Broader study findings: Progression to ophthalmopathy was predicted a median of roughly seven months early.

The CDR3 is 17 amino acids. Germline V gene data show CDR1 as SGHNT and CDR2 as YENEEA. V lost 1 base and J 7 bases, leaving 20 bases between the germline ends. Authors of the study amplified TCR beta CDR3 regions from RNA transcripts. RT-PCR in the first round (using the HTBI primer set) targeted the TCR CDR3. TCRdb processed the multiplex PCR reads anew with MiXCR; each CDR3 protein has one entry. The sample records fewer than 650,000 distinct CDR3 sequences, more than 13% being singletons. The source is a woman between 18 and 29 years old with Graves' ophthalmopathy. The sample comprised blood. The chain links TRBV11-3 to TRBJ2-4; D gene ambiguous. The CDR3 sequence: CASSLGAGPDGWNIQYF. The CDR3 DNA reads as TGTGCCAGCAGCTTAGGGGCAGGACCTGACGGGTGGAACATTCAGTACTTC.